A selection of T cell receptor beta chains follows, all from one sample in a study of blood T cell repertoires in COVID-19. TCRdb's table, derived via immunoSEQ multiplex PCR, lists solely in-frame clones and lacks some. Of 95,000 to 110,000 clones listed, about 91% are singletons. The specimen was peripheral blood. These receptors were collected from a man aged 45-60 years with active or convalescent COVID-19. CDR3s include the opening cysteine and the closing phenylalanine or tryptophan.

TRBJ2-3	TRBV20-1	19	CSASRDSSGIGFSTDTQYF
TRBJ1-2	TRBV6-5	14	CASTRTATNYGYTF
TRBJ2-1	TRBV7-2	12	CASSLARLEQFF
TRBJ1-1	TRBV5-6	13	CASRQGWRTEAFF
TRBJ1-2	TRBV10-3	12	CATESQGYGYTF
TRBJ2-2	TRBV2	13	CASMEISAGELFF
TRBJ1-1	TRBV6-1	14	CASSGVGGNTEAFF
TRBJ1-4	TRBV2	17	CASSEGQVLTTNEKLFF
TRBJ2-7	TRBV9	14	CASSAGTRFYEQYF
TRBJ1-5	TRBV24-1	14	CATSDYKGYQPQHF
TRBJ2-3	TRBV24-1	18	CATSAPFGGSGYTDMQYF
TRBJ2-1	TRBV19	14	CASSSPTRRNEQFF
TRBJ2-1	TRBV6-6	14	CASSLAGINNEQFF
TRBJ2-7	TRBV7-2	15	CASSAGTRSSYEQYF
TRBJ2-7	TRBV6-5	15	CASSYSEGAIYEQYF
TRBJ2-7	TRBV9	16	CASSVAAGGPLYEQYF
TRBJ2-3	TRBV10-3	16	CAIKGTLTTGPDTQYF
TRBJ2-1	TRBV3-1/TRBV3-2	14	CASSQAAGDNEQFF
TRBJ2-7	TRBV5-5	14	CASSGGQEPYEQYF
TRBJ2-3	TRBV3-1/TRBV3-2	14	CASSLAGVTDTQYF
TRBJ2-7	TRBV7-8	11	CASSPSYEQYF
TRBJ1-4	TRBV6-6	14	CASSYGATNEKLFF
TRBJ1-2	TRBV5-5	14	CASSLGGASYGYTF
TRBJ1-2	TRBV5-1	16	CASSITGAQANYGYTF
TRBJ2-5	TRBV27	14	CASSLAGARETQYF
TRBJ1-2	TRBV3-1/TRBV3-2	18	CASSHGLGDSWGLYGYTF
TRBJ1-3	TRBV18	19	CASSQPGTVNPNSGNTIYF
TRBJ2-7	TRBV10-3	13	CAITAGGIAEQYF
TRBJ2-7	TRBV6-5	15	CASSPGTGGSYEQYF
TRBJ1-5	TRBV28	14	CARSLAAINQPQHF
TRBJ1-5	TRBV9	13	CASSDRVDQPQHF
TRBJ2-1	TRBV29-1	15	CSVGVAGVPYNEQFF
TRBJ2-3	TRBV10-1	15	CASSESRGGTDTQYF
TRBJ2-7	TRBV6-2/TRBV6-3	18	CASSSGLAGDQRVYEQYF
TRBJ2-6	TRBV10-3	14	CAISGSSGANVLTF
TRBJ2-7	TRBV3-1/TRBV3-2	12	CASSATGNEQYF
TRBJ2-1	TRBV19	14	CASSSRDRDNEQFF
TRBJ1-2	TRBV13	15	CASSLRGVSYYGYTF
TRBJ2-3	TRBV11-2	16	CASSLGSGRSTDTQYF
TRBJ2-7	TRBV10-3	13	CAISEGQEDEQYF
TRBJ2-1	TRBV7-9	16	CASSPTSESSYNEQFF
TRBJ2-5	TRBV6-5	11	CASSRLETQYF
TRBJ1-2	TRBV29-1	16	CSVEDPGQGSPYGYTF